The 3 T cell receptor beta chains below were found in one sample sequenced in a study of regulatory T cells in long-lasting Graves disease. With iRepertoire HTBI primers and Arm-PCR of CDR3 regions, TCR beta libraries were built. TCRdb called the multiplex PCR reads again in MiXCR, with one record for every CDR3 protein. This table holds approximately 400,000 distinct CDR3 sequences, approximately 15% found once. The time point denotes: newly diagnosed GD, antithyroid drugs for less than 3 months. PBMC-derived RNA was used for the TCR library. A further study also used this sample, focusing on T cells in Graves' hyperthyroidism and ophthalmopathy.

The material sequenced was peripheral blood mononuclear cells (PBMCs), taken at new diagnosis, from a patient treated with antithyroid drugs. Receptors originate from a woman in her twenties or thirties with Graves disease.

This rearrangement joins TRBV3-1 to TRBJ2-2; 7 nucleotides agree with TRBD1. This CDR3 has 17 amino acids. The trim removed 2 bases at V and 3 bases at J, leaving 9 bases unmatched. CDR1 is LGHDT and CDR2 is YNNKEL in the germline V gene (reference sequence). CDR3: CASSQQWQGVYTGELFF. The CDR3 region has the DNA TGTGCCAGCAGCCAACAATGGCAGGGGGTCTACACCGGGGAGCTGTTTTTT.

The genes are TRBV19 and TRBJ2-1, with D possibly called TRBD1 or TRBD2 (5 bases each). CDR3 length: 12 residues. From germline, CDR1 is LNHDA and CDR2 SQIVND (reference sequence). V lost 3 bases and J lost 9, with 9 bases in between. The CDR3 here is CASSIWDGEQFF. The CDR3 DNA reads as TGTGCCAGTAGTATCTGGGACGGTGAGCAGTTCTTC. Using reference TRBV19 and TRBJ2-1 for the parts outside the CDR3, the full variable domain is DGGITQSPKYLFRKEGQNVTLSCEQNLNHDAMYWYRQDPGQGLRLIYYSQIVNDFQKGDIAEGYSVSREKKESFPLTVTSAQKNPTAFYLCASSIWDGEQFFGPGTRLTVL.

The sample holds many counts of this clonotype. The chain recombines TRBV13 with TRBJ2-7; 7 bases map to TRBD2. The CDR3 consists of 18 residues. Germline trimming cut 5 bases from V and 7 bases from J; bases unmatched to any gene: 23. Germline assignment: CDR1 PRHDT and CDR2 FYEKMQ (reference sequence). The CDR3 spells CASSPLGIPSGDTSEQYF. The CDR3 coding sequence is TGTGCCAGCAGCCCCCTTGGGATCCCCAGCGGGGATACGAGTGAGCAGTACTTC.